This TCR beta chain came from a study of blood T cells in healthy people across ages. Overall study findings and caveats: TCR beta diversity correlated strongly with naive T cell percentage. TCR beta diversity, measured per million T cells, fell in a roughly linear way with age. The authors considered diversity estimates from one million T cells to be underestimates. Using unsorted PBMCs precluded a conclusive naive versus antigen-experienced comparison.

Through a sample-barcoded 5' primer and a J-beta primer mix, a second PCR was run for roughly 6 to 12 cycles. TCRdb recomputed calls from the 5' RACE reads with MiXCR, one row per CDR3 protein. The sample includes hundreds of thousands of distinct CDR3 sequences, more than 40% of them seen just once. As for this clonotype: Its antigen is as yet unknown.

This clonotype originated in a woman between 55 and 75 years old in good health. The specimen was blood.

This CDR3 reads CASSGTGLGGYTF. The CDR3 coding sequence is TGTGCCAGTAGTGGGACAGGGCTTGGTGGCTACACCTTC. J is TRBJ1-2 and V is TRBV19, with TRBD1 matching 9 bases. J was trimmed by 7 bases and V by 5 bases; bases with no gene match: 5. Looked up from germline, CDR1 is LNHDA and CDR2 is SQIVND (reference sequence). The CDR3 consists of 13 residues.